This TCR beta chain was recovered during a study of OX40 agonist ivuxolimab in advanced cancers. Assay used: immunoSEQ multiplex PCR; TCRdb lists only in-frame clones, some missing. The sample carries 69,000 or so clones, 88% recorded once. From germline, CDR1 is KGHSH and CDR2 LQKENI. The CDR3 loop spans 14 amino acids. V lost 5 bases and J lost 9, with 14 bases in between. The material was CD4+ or CD8+ T cells sorted from blood, obtained in a trial of the OX40 agonist ivuxolimab. This chain connects TRBV18 to TRBJ1-6; D may be TRBD1 (5 bases). This TCR came from an adult with an advanced solid tumor such as melanoma, head and neck, liver or kidney cancer. The CDR3 is CASSSQGIGSPLHF. The DNA for the CDR3 is TGTGCCAGCTCATCTCAGGGTATTGGTTCACCCCTCCACTTT.